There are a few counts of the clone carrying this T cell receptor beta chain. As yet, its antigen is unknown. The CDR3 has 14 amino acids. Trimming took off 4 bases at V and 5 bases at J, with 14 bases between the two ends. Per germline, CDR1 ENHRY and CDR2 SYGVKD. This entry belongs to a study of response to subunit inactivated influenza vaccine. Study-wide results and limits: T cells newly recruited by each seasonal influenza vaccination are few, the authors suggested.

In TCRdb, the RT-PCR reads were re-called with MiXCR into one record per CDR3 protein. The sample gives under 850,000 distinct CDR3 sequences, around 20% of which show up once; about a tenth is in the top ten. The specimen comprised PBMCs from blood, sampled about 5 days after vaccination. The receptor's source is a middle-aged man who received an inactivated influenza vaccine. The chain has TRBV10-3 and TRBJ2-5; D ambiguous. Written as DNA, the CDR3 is TGTGCCATCAGTGCGACGGCTAAATCGGAGACCCAGTACTTC. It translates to CAISATAKSETQYF.